This T cell receptor (beta chain) was sequenced during a study of TIL therapy for anti-PD-1-resistant metastatic lung cancer. About the study: Progressing patients received lymphodepletion, expanded TIL infusion and IL-2.

As for time point: pre-treatment sample, taken before nivolumab and TIL therapy. About this clone itself: As yet, its antigen is unknown.

The libraries were made with immunoSEQ v3. The method was immunoSEQ multiplex PCR; TCRdb's version includes in-frame clones alone and lacks a portion of them. The data contain under 60,000 clones, around 85% of them singletons. Study results and caveats: Patients were highly selected, enriched for treatment-naive, never-smoker and oncogene-addicted cases.

Germline assignment: CDR1 SQVTM and CDR2 ANQGSEA. This CDR3 contains 13 residues. V lost 7 bases to trimming and J lost 4 bases, with 16 bases between them. The J gene is TRBJ1-1, the V gene TRBV29-1; tentatively, D is TRBD1 (6 bases). This sequence originates from a person aged 25 to 85 with non-small cell lung cancer. Source: blood, taken at baseline. The CDR3 nucleotides are TGCAGCGACCGGGGGCAGGTGGGCACTGAAGCTTTCTTT. Encoded protein: CSDRGQVGTEAFF.